This TCR beta chain was profiled in a study of spatial heterogeneity in lung cancer. About the research overall: The follow-up PBMC samples were sequenced whenever they were available. The median time to follow-up was about two years after resection. Study-wide points: Blood showed ubiquitous tumor TCRs more often at resection than at routine follow-up.

As for this clonotype: Its specificity is unknown.

TCRdb independently ran MiXCR on the 5' RACE reads; one entry per CDR3 protein. The sample holds roughly 72,000 distinct CDR3 sequences, 7.5% to 10% seen once. Time point denoted: blood at routine non-recurrence follow-up after resection. This CDR3 is built from 13 residues. V dropped 4 bases and J dropped 7; count of bases not matched to a gene: 6. The germline V gene has CDR1 LNHDA and CDR2 SQIVND (reference sequence). The TCR originated in a female donor with early-stage non-small cell lung cancer. Here the sequenced sample was PBMCs, taken at follow-up. V is TRBV19 and J is TRBJ2-7; 8 bases are shared with TRBD2. DNA of the CDR3: TGTGCCAGTAGTACAGGACTAGCCCGAGAGCAGTACTTC. Its translation: CASSTGLAREQYF.